This entry describes one T cell receptor (beta chain). Its cognate antigen is unknown. The source of the sample is a study of graft-versus-host responses after intestinal transplantation. Across the whole study: Among the recipients, all got anti-thymocyte globulin induction and then tacrolimus and steroids for about three years.

Sequencing was performed with immunoSEQ multiplex PCR; in TCRdb, only in-frame clones are kept and a portion is missing. The sample holds some 130,000 clones, around 90% seen once. Germline V lookup: CDR1 SGHNT, CDR2 YENEEA. The V gene lost 4 bases and the J gene lost 0 bases, with 4 bases spanning the gap. The CDR3 covers 13 residues. Study conclusions and caveats: Those patients showing graft-donor T cell macrochimerism displayed high graft-versus-host to host-versus-graft clonal ratios in allografts.

The genes are TRBV11-3 and TRBJ2-1; the D is unclear. Specimen: unstimulated CD4+ T cells sorted from spleen or lymph node cells, collected before intestinal transplant. The TCR originated in a human donor who received an intestinal transplant. CDR3 loop: CASSSSSYNEQFF. CDR3 nucleotide sequence: TGTGCCAGCAGCTCTAGCTCCTACAATGAGCAGTTCTTC.